This T cell receptor beta chain was obtained from a study of blood T cell repertoires in COVID-19. Across the whole study: T cells, B-cell-depleted T cells, or PBMCs provided the cDNA or gDNA that served as material.

Trimming pared 0 bases from V and 7 bases from J, leaving 16 bases between. Germline-derived CDR1 and CDR2 are SGHRS and YFSETQ. This CDR3 comprises 16 residues. This clone was seen only a few times. Patients at the Seattle site were enrolled during active infection and followed longitudinally. Per the original methods: Nucleated cell counts were estimated from reference gene primer amplification. Profiled with immunoSEQ multiplex PCR; TCRdb holds only in-frame clones, not every one. The V and J calls and the clone size are those of that table, but D and trimming were determined from the DNA. The sample records about 420,000 clones, around 90% being singletons.

The chain recombines TRBV5-1 with TRBJ1-4; tentative D call: TRBD1 (5 bases). Material for sequencing was peripheral blood. The sequence came from a man between 18 and 35 years old with COVID-19, enrolled during active disease. The CDR3 loop reads CASSLGNLPGLEKLFF. The CDR3, as DNA: TGCGCCAGCAGCTTGGGGAACCTCCCAGGGCTTGAAAAACTGTTTTTT.